These 25 T cell receptor beta chains originate from one sample sequenced in a study of blood T cells in healthy people across ages. Through a sample-barcoded 5' primer and a J-beta primer mix, a second PCR was run for about 6 to 11 cycles. From the 5' RACE reads, TCRdb called clonotypes with MiXCR, one entry per CDR3 protein. The sample holds about 590,000 distinct CDR3 sequences, about 30% seen once. Material: blood. Receptors were obtained from a woman over 75 in good health.

The chain combines TRBV29-1 with TRBJ2-5; no clear D. CDR1 and CDR2 (germline): SQVTM, ANQGSEA. This CDR3 has 14 amino acids. V was clipped by 3 bases and J by 7 bases, with 18 bases between them. CDR3 nucleotide sequence: TGCAGCGTTGAGGATCCCGAGATTGAAGGGACCCAGTACTTC. This translates into CSVEDPEIEGTQYF.

The chain uses TRBV5-1 and TRBJ2-1, with TRBD2 matching over 9 bases. With V trimmed by 4 bases and J by 7 bases, 6 bases remained unmatched. CDR3 size: 14 residues. Looked up from germline, CDR1 is SGHRS and CDR2 is YFSETQ. CDR3 sequence: CASSPGTSINEQFF. The CDR3 DNA sequence: TGCGCCAGCAGCCCCGGGACTAGCATTAATGAGCAGTTCTTC.

Concerning this clonotype: This sequence may be a read error, since a much larger clone differs from it by one base. The V call is TRBV29-1, the J call TRBJ2-5; D could derive from TRBD1 or TRBD2 (5 bases each). Germline loops: CDR1 SQVTM, CDR2 ANQGSEA. The CDR3 spans 12 residues. V was trimmed by 7 bases and J by 7 bases, leaving 16 bases between them. CDR3 nucleotide sequence: TGCAGCGCCGGGGCGCACTGGGGGACCCAGTACTTC. Its translation is CSAGAHWGTQYF.

This clonotype was counted many times. V is TRBV4-2 and J is TRBJ2-1, with D tentatively TRBD2 (5 bases). V lost 5 bases and J lost 0, with 20 bases in between. Germline V gene data show CDR1 as LGHNA and CDR2 as YNFKEQ. This CDR3 region has 18 residues. The CDR3, as DNA: TGTGCCAGCAGCTCAGGCCCAGACGGGGTAAGCTCCTACAATGAGCAGTTCTTC. This encodes CASSSGPDGVSSYNEQFF.

This chain connects TRBV29-1 to TRBJ1-1; D may be TRBD1 (5 bases). Germline V gene lookup returns CDR1 SQVTM and CDR2 ANQGSEA. Trimming shortened V by 6 bases and J by 0 bases, and 26 bases separated the two germline ends. This CDR3 contains 18 residues. In DNA form, the CDR3 reads TGCAGCGTCCTGACAGAGCCCGGAAAATTACGTATGAACACTGAAGCTTTCTTT. This gives the protein CSVLTEPGKLRMNTEAFF.

The sample holds many counts of this clonotype. The rearrangement links TRBV12-3 or TRBV12-4 to TRBJ1-4; no reliable D call. The V and J ends lost 2 bases and 7 bases respectively, with 5 bases between them. This CDR3 has 12 amino acids. CDR3 region: CASSLNGEKLFF. CDR3 sequence (DNA): TGTGCCAGCAGTTTAAACGGTGAAAAACTGTTTTTT.

This clonotype was detected many times. The chain links TRBV7-2 to TRBJ2-7; 9 bases are a match to TRBD1. Per germline, CDR1 SGHTA and CDR2 FQGNSA. The CDR3 spans 17 residues. V trimming: 4 bases; J trimming: 0 bases; junction bases outside the gene matches: 10. Written as DNA, the CDR3 is TGTGCCAGCAGCTCGACTGGGACAGGGTATAACTCCTACGAGCAGTACTTC. Amino acid sequence: CASSSTGTGYNSYEQYF.

Many counts were recorded for this clonotype. The chain recombines TRBV27 with TRBJ2-3, with TRBD2 identical over 11 bases. Per the germline V gene, CDR1 is MNHEY and CDR2 is SMNVEV (reference sequence). The length of the CDR3 is 15 residues. Trimming cost V 6 bases and J 1 base; bases outside gene matches: 3. The CDR3 protein is CASRPLAGGTDTQYF. As DNA, the CDR3 is TGTGCCAGCAGGCCACTAGCGGGGGGCACAGATACGCAGTATTTT.

As concerns this clonotype: Given a much more abundant clone one base away, this may be a read error. The rearrangement links TRBV4-3 to TRBJ2-3; no firm D call. Per germline, CDR1 LGHNA and CDR2 YSLEER. The CDR3 has 15 residues. The CDR3 region is CAGSQDVGLADTQYF. The CDR3 bases are TGCGCCGGCAGCCAAGACGTAGGGTTGGCAGATACGCAGTATTTT.

This clonotype was seen many times. V is TRBV7-9 and J is TRBJ1-2, with 8 bases that match TRBD1. The V and J ends lost 0 bases and 10 bases, in that order; junction bases with no gene match: 4. The CDR3 spans 13 residues. In germline, CDR1 is SEHNR, CDR2 FQNEAQ (reference sequence). CDR3 in DNA: TGTGCCAGCAGCTTAGCCCAACAGGGGGACTACACCTTC. It is translated as CASSLAQQGDYTF.

This clonotype was detected many times. The genes are TRBV14 and TRBJ2-7; D unclear. V was trimmed by 0 bases and J by 7 bases, leaving 16 bases between them. There are 15 residues in the CDR3. Germline V gene data show CDR1 as SGHDN and CDR2 as FVKESK. The CDR3 sequence is CASSQDTGHMGEQYF. The CDR3 bases are TGTGCCAGCAGCCAAGATACGGGCCATATGGGAGAGCAGTACTTC.

This clonotype was seen ten or more times. The CDR3 region is CASSVDGHTRNEQFF. The CDR3 DNA is TGTGCCAGCAGCGTAGACGGACATACCAGAAATGAGCAGTTCTTC. This chain joins TRBV9 and TRBJ2-1; a weak D match, TRBD1 (5 bases). Germline CDR1 reads SGDLS; CDR2 reads YYNGEE. V was trimmed by 0 bases and J by 7 bases, leaving 14 bases between them. This CDR3 contains 15 residues.

About this clonotype: One base away lies a much larger clone, so this may be a sequencing read error. J is TRBJ2-5 and V is TRBV20-1, with D perhaps matching TRBD2 (6 bases). Germline V lookup: CDR1 DFQATT, CDR2 SNEGSKA (reference sequence). This CDR3 is 11 amino acids long. In DNA form, the CDR3 reads TGCAGGGCGGAGGGCCAAGAGACCCAGTACTTC. This encodes CRAEGQETQYF.

On this clonotype itself: A much larger clonotype is one base distant, so this may be a read error. V gene TRBV27 combines with J gene TRBJ2-1; 7 bases agree with TRBD1. The germline V gene has CDR1 MNHEY and CDR2 SMNVEV (reference sequence). The ends lost 6 bases at V and 2 bases at J; junction bases unmatched: 10. The CDR3 has 16 amino acids. Written as DNA, the CDR3 is TGTGCCAGCAGCTCCGTATCGGGACAGCCCTACAATGAGCAGTTCTTC. Residues: CASSSVSGQPYNEQFF.

About this clonotype: This may come from a read error, since a much larger clone is one base off. The chain employs TRBV27 and TRBJ2-6; a possible D gene is TRBD1 (5 bases). Germline values: CDR1 MNHEY, CDR2 SMNVEV (reference sequence). The CDR3 spans 15 residues. Written as DNA, the CDR3 is TGTGCCAGCAGTTTAGGTAGGGCTGGGGCCAGCGTCCTGACTTTC. Translated: CASSLGRAGASVLTF.

For the CDR3, the DNA is TGTGCCAGCAGACCTCGGACAGTTCGCATGAACACTGAAGCTTTCTTT. It specifies CASRPRTVRMNTEAFF. The V gene is TRBV27, the J gene TRBJ1-1, with D possibly being TRBD1 (6 bases). The ends were cut back, 6 bases at V and 0 bases at J, with 17 bases in the middle. CDR1 is MNHEY, CDR2 SMNVEV, per germline (reference sequence). CDR3 size: 16 residues.

Points on this clonotype: Being one base from a much bigger clone, this may be a read error. The V and J genes are TRBV6-2 or TRBV6-3 and TRBJ2-1; D call uncertain. The CDR3 is made up of 14 amino acids. The V end was cut by 10 bases, the J end by 8 bases, with 21 bases between. Per the germline V gene, CDR1 is MNHEY and CDR2 is SVGEGT. For the CDR3, the DNA is TGTGCCACACAAACCAGGACGGGCAGCGATGAGCAGTTCTTC. It yields the protein CATQTRTGSDEQFF.

In regard to this clonotype: This could be a read error, since a much larger clone is one nucleotide away. The chain links TRBV6-1 to TRBJ1-5; D not certain. The CDR3 loop spans 13 amino acids. CDR1 and CDR2 from the germline V gene are MNHNS and SASEGT. V lost 2 bases and J 9 bases, leaving 11 bases between the germline ends. The CDR3 coding sequence is TGTGCCAGCAGTGAACGGTGGGATCGGCCCCAGCATTTT. This codes for CASSERWDRPQHF.

This clonotype appeared many times. The chain has TRBV30 and TRBJ1-2, with D possibly TRBD1 on 5 matching bases. The length of the CDR3 is 15 residues. Germline CDR1 reads GTSNPN; CDR2 reads SVGIG (reference sequence). The ends were cut back, 0 bases at V and 4 bases at J, with 15 bases in the middle. CDR3 DNA sequence: TGTGCCTGGAGTGTAGTTGGGGCGCCGGTCTATGGCTACACCTTC. This codes for CAWSVVGAPVYGYTF.

The sample holds many counts of this clonotype. The J gene is TRBJ2-3, the V gene TRBV12-3 or TRBV12-4; D might be TRBD1 (5 bases). The CDR3 totals 15 residues. V was pared by 4 bases and J by 2 bases, with 13 bases between. In nucleotides, the CDR3 is TGTGCCAGCAGTTCTACAGGCAACCCCACAGATACGCAGTATTTT. Translation: CASSSTGNPTDTQYF.

This clonotype was counted many times. The chain combines TRBV27 with TRBJ1-6; D gene ambiguous. The CDR3 extends over 16 amino acids. Germline V gene lookup returns CDR1 MNHEY and CDR2 SMNVEV (reference sequence). V was cut by 5 bases and J by 3 bases, with 14 bases left in between. The CDR3 loop reads CASSRGGVDYNSPLHF. As DNA, the CDR3 is TGTGCCAGCAGTCGGGGAGGAGTCGACTATAATTCACCCCTCCACTTT.

This clonotype was recorded many times. This sequence joins TRBV4-1 and TRBJ1-6; 7 positions agree with TRBD1. Germline values: CDR1 MGHRA, CDR2 YSYEKL. This CDR3 comprises 15 residues. J gave up 7 bases and V 4 bases, and 7 bases lay outside the gene matches. The DNA of the CDR3 is TGCGCCAGCAGCCCCCGGGACAGTCAAAATTCACCCCTCCACTTT. This gives the protein CASSPRDSQNSPLHF.

Of note for this clonotype: Since a much larger clone is just one base distant, this may be a read error. The chain is built from TRBV15 and TRBJ2-5, with D tentatively TRBD2 (6 bases). V lost 0 bases and J lost 11, with 19 bases in between. CDR1 LNHNV and CDR2 YYDKDF come from the germline V gene (reference sequence). The CDR3 runs to 15 residues. As DNA, the CDR3 is TGTGCCACCAGCAGAGACTTTAGACTAGGGAATGAGCAGTACTTC. Its translation is CATSRDFRLGNEQYF.

This clonotype showed up just once. The chain links TRBV5-1 to TRBJ1-1; no reliable D call. The germline V gene has CDR1 SGHRS and CDR2 YFSETQ. V lost 4 bases and J 1 base, leaving 11 bases between the germline ends. The CDR3 sequence is 14 residues long. In DNA, the CDR3 is TGCGCCAGCAGCGCGAACAGCCCGAACACTGAAGCTTTCTTT. Residues: CASSANSPNTEAFF. Using reference TRBV5-1 and TRBJ1-1 for the parts outside the CDR3, the full variable domain is KAGVTQTPRYLIKTRGQQVTLSCSPISGHRSVSWYQQTPGQGLQFLFEYFSETQRNKGNFPGRFSGRQFSNSRSEMNVSTLELGDSALYLCASSANSPNTEAFFGQGTRLTVV.

As to this clonotype: With a much larger clone just one base away, this may be a read error. V is TRBV7-9 and J is TRBJ1-2, with 7 nucleotides matching TRBD1. The CDR3 runs 14 residues. Germline V gives CDR1 SEHNR, CDR2 FQNEAQ (reference sequence). The CDR3 loop reads CASSFSGGNCGYTF. CDR3 nucleotide sequence: TGTGCCAGCAGCTTTTCAGGGGGAAACTGTGGCTACACCTTC. The full variable domain, its missing parts supplied by reference TRBV7-9 and TRBJ1-2, is DTGVSQNPRHKITKRGQNVTFRCDPISEHNRLYWYRQTLGQGPEFLTYFQNEAQLEKSRLLSDRFSAERPKGSFSTLEIQRTEQGDSAMYLCASSFSGGNCGYTFGSGTRLTVV.